This TCR beta chain was captured by sequencing in a study of radiation and T cells in renal cell carcinoma. Overall study findings and caveats: In blood, top tumor clones expanded by 2 weeks, shrinking by 4. Pretreatment tumor biopsies were lacking, so baseline clonotypes are unknown.

The CDR3 has 15 residues. V gave up 5 bases and J gave up 8 bases, with 19 bases separating them. Germline lookup yields CDR1 MNHNY and CDR2 SVGAGI (reference sequence). As to this clone: The target antigen is unknown.

Time point described: baseline pretreatment blood. This sample's treatment: 15 Gy SBRT to primary tumor, nephrectomy 4 weeks later. The repertoire was sequenced with immunoSEQ multiplex PCR; TCRdb's copy has only in-frame clones and lacks some. The sample contains approximately 63,000 clones, approximately 84% of which appear only once. The sequencing used blood, collected from a patient whose treatment included radiotherapy and nephrectomy. The rearrangement uses TRBV6-6 and TRBJ2-1, with D perhaps matching TRBD2 (8 bases). This clonotype was obtained from a man in his sixties with renal cell carcinoma. The CDR3 is CASSPQGGGGHEQFF. The CDR3 region has the DNA TGTGCCAGCAGTCCACAAGGGGGCGGGGGGCATGAGCAGTTCTTC.